The 29 T cell receptor beta chains in this list originate from one sample, sequenced in a study of T cell responses to AZD1222 COVID-19 vaccine. Sequencing was performed with immunoSEQ multiplex PCR; in TCRdb, only in-frame clones are kept and a portion is missing. This sample has 50,000 to 60,000 clones, with approximately 80% found just once. The source was peripheral blood, collected 28 days after the second AZD1222 dose. These receptors all stem from an adult who received the AZD1222 COVID-19 vaccine.

The chain joins TRBV27 to TRBJ2-5; TRBD2 agrees at 12 bases. CDR3 length: 15 amino acids. Germline V lookup: CDR1 MNHEY, CDR2 SMNVEV (reference sequence). After removal of 5 bases from V and 5 bases from J, the junction contained 6 bases not matched to a gene. The CDR3 here is CASSLRTSGKETQYF. CDR3 coding DNA: TGTGCCAGCAGTCTACGGACTAGCGGGAAGGAGACCCAGTACTTC.

This clone was recorded only once. The rearrangement links TRBV5-1 to TRBJ2-1, with a tentative D call TRBD1 (5 bases). Between the trimmed V and J ends, which lost 0 bases and 4 bases, there was a span of 14 bases. The CDR3 spans 16 residues. In germline, CDR1 is SGHRS, CDR2 YFSETQ. CDR3 region: CASSLVPGLSYNEQFF. CDR3 bases: TGCGCCAGCAGCTTGGTTCCAGGGCTATCTTACAATGAGCAGTTCTTC.

The chain joins TRBV6-1 to TRBJ2-5, with TRBD2 identical over 8 bases. Losses at the gene ends were 2 bases for V and 4 bases for J; bases not matched to a gene: 6. CDR1 and CDR2 (germline): MNHNS, SASEGT. This CDR3 has 15 amino acids. The chain's CDR3 is CASSEMGLDGETQYF. CDR3 bases: TGTGCCAGCAGTGAAATGGGACTAGATGGAGAGACCCAGTACTTC.

The chain employs TRBV30 and TRBJ2-6; D may be TRBD1 (5 bases). The CDR3 runs to 14 residues. Germline assignment: CDR1 GTSNPN and CDR2 SVGIG (reference sequence). The V gene lost 7 bases and the J gene lost 0 bases, with 10 bases spanning the gap. For the CDR3, the DNA is TGTGCCTTGGACACCTCCTCTGGGGCCAACGTCCTGACTTTC. This encodes CALDTSSGANVLTF. The full variable domain, rest sourced from reference TRBV30 and TRBJ2-6, is SQTIHQWPATLVQPVGSPLSLECTVEGTSNPNLYWYRQAAGRGLQLLFYSVGIGQISSEVPQNLSASRPQDRQFILSSKKLLLSDSGFYLCALDTSSGANVLTFGAGSRLTVL.

The rearrangement uses TRBV7-2 and TRBJ1-5; 7 bases fit TRBD1. The germline gives CDR1 SGHTA, CDR2 FQGNSA. The CDR3 has 15 amino acids. V trimming: 5 bases; J trimming: 4 bases; junction bases outside the gene matches: 8. CDR3 DNA sequence: TGTGCCAGCAGCATCTCACAGGGGAGGAATCAGCCCCAGCATTTT. This gives the protein CASSISQGRNQPQHF.

J is TRBJ2-7 and V is TRBV30; D is unclear. Germline V CDR1 and CDR2: GTSNPN, SVGIG (reference sequence). This CDR3 contains 14 residues. Trimming removed 0 bases at V and 0 bases at J, with 9 bases between. This chain's CDR3 is CAWSVPGASYEQYF. DNA of the CDR3: TGTGCCTGGAGTGTACCTGGTGCCTCCTACGAGCAGTACTTC.

The V call is TRBV5-5, the J call TRBJ2-3, with 9 bases fitting TRBD1. The ends lost 3 bases at V and 6 bases at J; junction bases unmatched: 5. Per germline, CDR1 SGHKS and CDR2 YYEKEE (reference sequence). This CDR3 region has 14 residues. CDR3 nucleotides: TGTGCCAGCAGCTCTGGGACAGGGATGGATACGCAGTATTTT. This codes for CASSSGTGMDTQYF.

The chain combines TRBV28 with TRBJ2-2, with 10 positions matching TRBD1. J lost 5 bases, V lost 5 bases, and 5 bases had no gene match. This CDR3 has 15 amino acids. Germline CDR1 is MDHEN and CDR2 is SYDVKM. CDR3 DNA: TGTGCCAGCAGTCCCGCGGACAGGGGGACCGGGGAGCTGTTTTTT. As protein: CASSPADRGTGELFF.

The rearrangement joins TRBV18 to TRBJ1-1; 8 bases match TRBD1. Germline V gene lookup returns CDR1 KGHSH and CDR2 LQKENI. The ends lost 1 base at V and 1 base at J; junction bases unmatched: 5. The CDR3 spans 16 residues. Here the CDR3 DNA reads TGTGCCAGCTCACCACTTCCGGGGACAGGGAACACTGAAGCTTTCTTT. Translating gives CASSPLPGTGNTEAFF.

This clone has a single count. This rearrangement joins TRBV27 to TRBJ2-2, with D possibly called TRBD1 or TRBD2 (5 bases each). The CDR3 extends over 15 amino acids. In germline, CDR1 is MNHEY, CDR2 SMNVEV (reference sequence). Between the trimmed V and J ends, which lost 5 bases and 8 bases, there was a span of 18 bases. The CDR3 DNA reads as TGTGCCAGCAGTAGCCGGGACCTCTCATGGGGGGAGCTGTTTTTT. This codes for CASSSRDLSWGELFF.

This chain uses TRBV6-2 or TRBV6-3 with TRBJ2-5, with 15 nucleotides matching TRBD2. This CDR3 has 16 amino acids. J was trimmed by 4 bases and V by 7 bases; bases with no gene match: 7. CDR1 and CDR2 (germline): MNHEY, SVGEGT. CDR3 in amino acids: CASTPVGLAGGETQYF. CDR3 in DNA: TGTGCCAGCACCCCGGTGGGACTAGCGGGAGGAGAGACCCAGTACTTC.

The chain links TRBV27 to TRBJ1-5, with no clear D. CDR1 and CDR2 from the germline V gene are MNHEY and SMNVEV (reference sequence). V gave up 0 bases and J gave up 7 bases, with 13 bases separating them. The CDR3 is 15 amino acids. The chain's CDR3 is CASSLSSEAPQPQHF. CDR3 DNA: TGTGCCAGCAGTTTATCCTCAGAGGCTCCCCAGCCCCAGCATTTT.

The J gene is TRBJ2-1, the V gene TRBV11-2; TRBD2 agrees at 8 bases. From germline, CDR1 is SGHAT and CDR2 FQNNGV. With V trimmed by 8 bases and J by 3 bases, 6 bases remained unmatched. This CDR3 is 14 amino acids long. The CDR3 reads CASAPRGVYNEQFF. CDR3 in DNA: TGTGCCAGCGCACCGCGGGGGGTCTACAATGAGCAGTTCTTC. The complete variable domain, with remaining parts taken from reference TRBV11-2 and TRBJ2-1, reads EAGVAQSPRYKIIEKRQSVAFWCNPISGHATLYWYQQILGQGPKLLIQFQNNGVVDDSQLPKDRFSAERLKGVDSTLKIQPAKLEDSAVYLCASAPRGVYNEQFFGPGTRLTVL.

This clone was seen more than once but under ten times. The chain employs TRBV28 and TRBJ2-3; 7 nucleotides match TRBD2. The CDR3 extends over 16 amino acids. Per germline, CDR1 MDHEN and CDR2 SYDVKM. V shed 3 bases and J 1 base; nucleotides not matched to a gene: 7. CDR3 amino acids: CASSLAASGRTDTQYF. CDR3 nucleotide sequence: TGTGCCAGCAGTTTGGCGGCTAGCGGCCGCACAGATACGCAGTATTTT.

This chain uses TRBV2 with TRBJ1-2, with D possibly being TRBD1 (6 bases). Germline V gene data show CDR1 as SNHLY and CDR2 as FYNNEI. Trimming took 4 bases from V and 8 from J, leaving 11 bases between them. CDR3 length: 12 amino acids. CDR3 bases: TGTGCCAGCAGTGTTCGGGGGCCGGGCTACACCTTC. Translating it yields CASSVRGPGYTF.

The CDR3 here is CASSLGPGRSTGELFF. The DNA of the CDR3 is TGTGCCAGCAGCTTGGGTCCGGGGAGAAGCACCGGGGAGCTGTTTTTT. J is TRBJ2-2 and V is TRBV5-8; a weak D match, TRBD2 (5 bases). V was shortened by 0 bases and J by 4 bases, with 13 bases between the two germline ends. The CDR3 spans 16 residues. Germline assignment: CDR1 SGHTS and CDR2 YDEGEE.

V is TRBV15 and J is TRBJ2-7; maybe TRBD1 (7 bases). The V and J ends lost 5 bases and 2 bases respectively, with 16 bases between them. Germline lookup yields CDR1 LNHNV and CDR2 YYDKDF (reference sequence). The CDR3 is 15 residues long. For the CDR3, the DNA is TGTGCCACCAGCGCCGGGCAGGGGGGAACCTACGAGCAGTACGTC. It is translated as CATSAGQGGTYEQYV.

Comments on this clone: The sample contains more than one DNA sequence encoding this CDR3. The chain has TRBV18 and TRBJ2-1; the match to TRBD1 covers 8 bases. This CDR3 has 14 residues. CDR1 is KGHSH, CDR2 LQKENI, per germline. J lost 7 bases, V lost 3 bases, and 5 bases had no gene match. Written as DNA, the CDR3 is TGTGCCAGCTCACCCAGACAGGGGTCTAATGAGCAGTTCTTC. It specifies CASSPRQGSNEQFF.

The V call is TRBV6-1, the J call TRBJ1-1, with D uncertain. V lost 0 bases to trimming and J lost 6 bases, with 11 bases between them. Germline V gives CDR1 MNHNS, CDR2 SASEGT. The CDR3 is made up of 14 amino acids. The CDR3 here is CASSEAPGKSEAFF. CDR3 coding DNA: TGTGCCAGCAGTGAAGCTCCGGGGAAGTCTGAAGCTTTCTTT.

The chain carries TRBV4-2 and TRBJ2-5; 7 nucleotides line up with TRBD2. Trimming cost V 4 bases and J 3 bases; bases outside gene matches: 8. The germline gives CDR1 LGHNA, CDR2 YNFKEQ. This CDR3 is built from 15 residues. CDR3 nucleotides: TGTGCCAGCAGCCCCGACCGGGGAGGGGAAGAGACCCAGTACTTC. Encoded protein: CASSPDRGGEETQYF.

V is TRBV7-9 and J is TRBJ1-3; D is perhaps TRBD1 (5 bases). Trimming took off 5 bases at V and 3 bases at J, with 14 bases between the two ends. The CDR3 extends over 15 amino acids. Germline V gene sequence: CDR1 SEHNR, CDR2 FQNEAQ (reference sequence). The CDR3 spells CASSLSGASGNTIYF. The CDR3 coding sequence is TGTGCCAGCAGCCTGTCCGGGGCTAGTGGAAACACCATATATTTT.

This clone was picked up a small number of times. The chain joins TRBV18 to TRBJ2-1; 7 nucleotides align to TRBD2. The germline V gene has CDR1 KGHSH and CDR2 LQKENI. The CDR3 is made up of 15 amino acids. J was trimmed by 1 base and V by 8 bases; bases with no gene match: 8. CDR3 sequence reads: CASRSGGSSYNEQFF. CDR3 coding DNA: TGTGCCAGCCGCTCGGGGGGATCGTCCTACAATGAGCAGTTCTTC.

The rearrangement uses TRBV7-2 and TRBJ2-4, with 8 bases lining up with TRBD2. The CDR3 covers 14 residues. CDR1 is SGHTA and CDR2 is FQGNSA in the germline V gene. The ends lost 5 bases at V and 5 bases at J; junction bases unmatched: 5. The CDR3 nucleotides read TGTGCCAGCAGCCCCCCGGGAGGGCAAAACATTCAGTACTTC. Translating it yields CASSPPGGQNIQYF.

V is TRBV3-1 (or the pseudogene TRBV3-2) and J is TRBJ1-1; tentative D call: TRBD1 (5 bases). The CDR3 length is 16 residues. The V gene's germline CDR1 is LGHDT and CDR2 YNNKEL (reference sequence). Between the trimmed V and J ends, which lost 4 bases and 3 bases, there was a span of 18 bases. The CDR3 region has the DNA TGTGCCAGCAGCCCCCCCGCAGGGTTTGTTCACACTGAAGCTTTCTTT. The encoded protein is CASSPPAGFVHTEAFF.

The chain links TRBV6-5 to TRBJ2-2; 7 bases line up with TRBD1. Germline V lookup: CDR1 MNHEY, CDR2 SVGAGI. Germline trimming cut 4 bases from V and 6 bases from J; bases unmatched to any gene: 8. CDR3 length equals 15 residues. The CDR3 DNA follows: TGTGCCAGCAGTTTACAGGGGCGGCGGGCCGGGGAGCTGTTTTTT. It yields the protein CASSLQGRRAGELFF.

This chain links TRBV10-1 with TRBJ1-1; D unclear. V lost 6 bases, J lost 8 bases, and 16 bases lay in between. This CDR3 contains 13 residues. Germline V gene sequence: CDR1 WNHNN, CDR2 SYGVQD (reference sequence). In DNA form, the CDR3 reads TGCGCCAGCAGCATAGATATAGCCGCCGAAGCTTTCTTT. Amino acids: CASSIDIAAEAFF.

V is TRBV6-1 and J is TRBJ1-1; 7 bases agree with TRBD1. CDR1 and CDR2 (germline): MNHNS, SASEGT. The V gene end was trimmed by 2 bases and the J gene end by 11 bases; junction bases not matched to a gene: 8. This CDR3 spans 13 amino acids. Here the CDR3 reads CASSETRQGWAFF. In DNA form, the CDR3 reads TGTGCCAGCAGTGAAACCAGACAGGGTTGGGCTTTCTTT.

The V and J genes are TRBV6-4 and TRBJ1-5; no reliable D call. Trimming cost V 6 bases and J 0 bases, with 15 bases left between them. Germline CDR1 is MRHNA and CDR2 is SNTAGT. This CDR3 comprises 16 residues. CDR3 nucleotides: TGTGCCAGCAGGGGTGGTGGCCGGGATAGCAATCAGCCCCAGCATTTT. Translating gives CASRGGGRDSNQPQHF.

This clone appeared a single time. The CDR3 region has the DNA TGTGCCTGGAGCAGTCAACCTGGGGTTGGCGGCTACACCTTC. It encodes CAWSSQPGVGGYTF. V usage is TRBV30 and J usage is TRBJ1-2; D remains ambiguous. The CDR3 loop spans 14 amino acids. Trimming took 3 bases from V and 8 from J, leaving 19 bases between them. The V gene's germline CDR1 is GTSNPN and CDR2 SVGIG (reference sequence).